This T cell receptor beta chain was identified in a study of blood T cell repertoires in COVID-19. Study details: The samples span acute and convalescent COVID-19 from the United States, Italy and Spain. Sample material is recorded as cDNA or gDNA derived from T cells, B-cell-depleted T cells, or PBMCs.

V gave up 1 base and J gave up 9 bases; unmatched junction bases: 10. This CDR3 has 16 amino acids. Germline loops: CDR1 LNHDA, CDR2 SQIVND (reference sequence). The authors' processing: Quantification of nucleated cells was approximated via reference gene primer amplification. Data came from immunoSEQ multiplex PCR; TCRdb stores just in-frame clones and leaves some out. The DNA gave D and trimming, while V, J and clone size come from that table. Of more than 110,000 clones detected, more than 70% appear once; the ten largest clones hold roughly a tenth. This chain uses TRBV19 with TRBJ2-1; 9 nucleotides line up with TRBD2. The receptor comes from a man aged 50-59 years with active or convalescent COVID-19. Sequenced input: peripheral blood. The DNA of the CDR3 is TGTGCCAGTAGTATAGGGCGGCTAGCGGGAATGGGTGAGCAGTTCTTC. The encoded protein is CASSIGRLAGMGEQFF.